This record looks at one T cell receptor (beta chain) sequence and its context. The CDR3 spans 12 residues. V lost 3 bases and J 4 bases, leaving 6 bases between the germline ends. The germline gives CDR1 SGHVS, CDR2 FQNEAQ. CD8+ and CD4+ T cells from blood underwent TCR beta sequencing, which was carried out in a high-throughput format. The multiple sclerosis control group was made up of treatment-naive patients with stable or active relapsing-remitting disease. Random hexamers served to reverse transcribe about 0.5 to 1 ug RNA. Coverage of TCR beta CDR3 amplification by immunoSEQ multiplex PCR extended to 54 Vbeta and 13 Jbeta. TCRdb re-called the immunoSEQ multiplex PCR reads with MiXCR, one entry per CDR3 protein. Of about 300,000 distinct CDR3 sequences listed, about 90% were seen once; the top ten hold approximately 0.065%. These data originate in a study of CD8 T cells in Susac syndrome.

Sequencing input: CD4+ T cells from PBMCs. This clonotype originated in a human donor with multiple sclerosis. V usage is TRBV7-8 and J usage is TRBJ1-1, with unresolved D. DNA of the CDR3: TGTGCCAGCAGCTTTTGGAGCACTGAAGCTTTCTTT. This translates into CASSFWSTEAFF.